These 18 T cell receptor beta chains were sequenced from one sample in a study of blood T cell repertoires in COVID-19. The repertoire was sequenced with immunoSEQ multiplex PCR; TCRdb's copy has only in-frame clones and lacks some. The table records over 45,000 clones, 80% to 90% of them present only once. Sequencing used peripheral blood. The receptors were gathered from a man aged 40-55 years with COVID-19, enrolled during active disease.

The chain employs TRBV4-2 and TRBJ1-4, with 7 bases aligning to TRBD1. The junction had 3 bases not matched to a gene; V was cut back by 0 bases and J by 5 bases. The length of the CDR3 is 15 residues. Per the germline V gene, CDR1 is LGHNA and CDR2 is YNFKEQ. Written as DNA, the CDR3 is TGTGCCAGCAGCCAAGAGGGACAGCTAAATGAAAAACTGTTTTTT. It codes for CASSQEGQLNEKLFF.

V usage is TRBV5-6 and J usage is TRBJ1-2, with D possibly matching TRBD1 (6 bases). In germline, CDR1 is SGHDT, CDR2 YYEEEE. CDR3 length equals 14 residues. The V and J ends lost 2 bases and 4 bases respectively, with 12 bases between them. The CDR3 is CASSFTGFTYGYTF. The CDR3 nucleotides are TGTGCCAGCAGCTTCACAGGGTTTACCTATGGCTACACCTTC.

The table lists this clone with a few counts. CDR3 nucleotides: TGCAGCGTTGCGGGACAGGGGGCACAGGGCTACACCTTC. Amino acids: CSVAGQGAQGYTF. The chain has TRBV29-1 and TRBJ1-2; 12 bases are a match to TRBD1. From germline, CDR1 is SQVTM and CDR2 ANQGSEA. The CDR3 is made up of 13 amino acids. Unmatched junction bases numbered 5, after V lost 4 bases and J lost 8 bases.

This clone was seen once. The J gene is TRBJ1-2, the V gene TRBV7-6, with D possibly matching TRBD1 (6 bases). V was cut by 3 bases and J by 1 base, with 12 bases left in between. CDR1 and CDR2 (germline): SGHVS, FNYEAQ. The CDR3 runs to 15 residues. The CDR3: CASSLGTNLNYGYTF. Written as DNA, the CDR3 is TGTGCCAGCAGCTTGGGGACAAACCTTAACTATGGCTACACCTTC.

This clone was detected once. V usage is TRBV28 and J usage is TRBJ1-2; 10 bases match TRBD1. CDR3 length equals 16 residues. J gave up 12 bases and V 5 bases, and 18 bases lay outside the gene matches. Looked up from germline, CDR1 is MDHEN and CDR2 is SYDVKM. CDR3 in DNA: TGTGCCAGCAGTCCCAACCACCCGGGACAGGGGAGGAGAGACACCTTC. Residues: CASSPNHPGQGRRDTF.

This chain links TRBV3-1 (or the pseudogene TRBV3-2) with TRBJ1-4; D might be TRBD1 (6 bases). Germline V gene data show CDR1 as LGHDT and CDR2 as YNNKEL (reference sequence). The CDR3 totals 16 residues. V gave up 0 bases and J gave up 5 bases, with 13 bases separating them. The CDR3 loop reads CASSQDGGTGNEKLFF. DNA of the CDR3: TGTGCCAGCAGCCAAGATGGAGGAACAGGGAATGAAAAACTGTTTTTT.

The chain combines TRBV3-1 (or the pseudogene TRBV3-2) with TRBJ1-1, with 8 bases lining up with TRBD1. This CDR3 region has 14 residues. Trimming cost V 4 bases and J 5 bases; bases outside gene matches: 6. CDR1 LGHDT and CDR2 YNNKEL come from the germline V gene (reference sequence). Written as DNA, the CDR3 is TGTGCCAGCAGCCCCTGGACAGGGTTAACTGAAGCTTTCTTT. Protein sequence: CASSPWTGLTEAFF.

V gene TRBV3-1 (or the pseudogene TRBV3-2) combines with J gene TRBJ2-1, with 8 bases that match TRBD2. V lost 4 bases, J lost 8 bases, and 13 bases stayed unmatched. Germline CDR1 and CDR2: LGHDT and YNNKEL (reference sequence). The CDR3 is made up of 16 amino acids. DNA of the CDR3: TGTGCCAGCAGCCGAGACCGGCCTAGCGGGTGGTATGAGCAGTTCTTC. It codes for CASSRDRPSGWYEQFF.

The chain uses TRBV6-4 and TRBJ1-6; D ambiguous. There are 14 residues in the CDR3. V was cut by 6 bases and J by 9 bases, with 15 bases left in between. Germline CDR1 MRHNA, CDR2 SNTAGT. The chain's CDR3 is CASRAAVVGSPLHF. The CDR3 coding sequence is TGTGCCAGCAGAGCTGCGGTGGTTGGTTCACCCCTCCACTTT.

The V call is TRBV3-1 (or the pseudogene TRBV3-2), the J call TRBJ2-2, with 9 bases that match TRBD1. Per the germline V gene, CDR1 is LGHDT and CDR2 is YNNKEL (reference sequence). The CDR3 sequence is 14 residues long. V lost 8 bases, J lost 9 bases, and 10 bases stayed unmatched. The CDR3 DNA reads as TGTGCCAGCGCTCCCGGACAGGGGACCCGGGAGCTGTTTTTT. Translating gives CASAPGQGTRELFF.

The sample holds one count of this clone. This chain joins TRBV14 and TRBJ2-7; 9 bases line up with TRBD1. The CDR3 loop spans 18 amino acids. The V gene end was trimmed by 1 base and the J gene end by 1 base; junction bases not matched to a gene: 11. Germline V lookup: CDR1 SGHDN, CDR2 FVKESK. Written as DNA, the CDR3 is TGTGCCAGCAGCCAAGCGGGACAGGGCGAGGGGAGGTCCTACGAGCAGTACTTC. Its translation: CASSQAGQGEGRSYEQYF.

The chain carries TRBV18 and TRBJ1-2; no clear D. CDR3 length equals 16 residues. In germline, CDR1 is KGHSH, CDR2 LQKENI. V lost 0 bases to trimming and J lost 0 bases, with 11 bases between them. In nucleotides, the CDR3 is TGTGCCAGCTCACCACCGGGAGGCCAAGCTAACTATGGCTACACCTTC. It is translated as CASSPPGGQANYGYTF.

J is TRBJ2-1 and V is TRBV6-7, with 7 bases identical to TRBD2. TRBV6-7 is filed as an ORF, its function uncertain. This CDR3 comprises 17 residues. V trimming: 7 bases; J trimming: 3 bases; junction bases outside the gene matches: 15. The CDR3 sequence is CASTMGEREILYNEQFF. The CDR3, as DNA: TGTGCCAGCACCATGGGGGAGCGGGAAATCCTCTACAATGAGCAGTTCTTC.

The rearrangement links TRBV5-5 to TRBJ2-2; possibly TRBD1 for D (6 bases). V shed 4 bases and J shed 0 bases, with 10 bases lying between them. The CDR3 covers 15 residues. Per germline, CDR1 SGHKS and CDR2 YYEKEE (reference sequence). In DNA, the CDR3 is TGTGCCAGCAGCCCCAACAGGGCGAACACCGGGGAGCTGTTTTTT. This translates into CASSPNRANTGELFF. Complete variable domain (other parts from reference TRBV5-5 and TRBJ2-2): DAGVTQSPTHLIKTRGQQVTLRCSPISGHKSVSWYQQVLGQGPQFIFQYYEKEERGRGNFPDRFSARQFPNYSSELNVNALLLGDSALYLCASSPNRANTGELFFGEGSRLTVL.

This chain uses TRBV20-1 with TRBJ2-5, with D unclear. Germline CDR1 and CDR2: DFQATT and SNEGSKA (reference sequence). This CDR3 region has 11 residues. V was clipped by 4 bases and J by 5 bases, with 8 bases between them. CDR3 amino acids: CSAKERETQYF. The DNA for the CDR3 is TGCAGTGCTAAGGAGAGGGAGACCCAGTACTTC.

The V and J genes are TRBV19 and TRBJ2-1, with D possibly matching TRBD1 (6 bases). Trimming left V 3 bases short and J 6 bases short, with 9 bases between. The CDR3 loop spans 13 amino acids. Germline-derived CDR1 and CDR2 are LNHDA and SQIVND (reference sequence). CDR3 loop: CASSMQGSNEQFF. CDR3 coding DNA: TGTGCCAGTAGTATGCAGGGGAGCAATGAGCAGTTCTTC.

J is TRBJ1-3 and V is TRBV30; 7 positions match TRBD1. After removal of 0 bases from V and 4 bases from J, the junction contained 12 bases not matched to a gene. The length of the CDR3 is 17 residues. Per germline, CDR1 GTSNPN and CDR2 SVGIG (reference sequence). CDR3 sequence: CAWSVPDRARRGNTIYF. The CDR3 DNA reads TGTGCCTGGAGTGTCCCCGACAGGGCCCGAAGGGGAAACACCATATATTTT.

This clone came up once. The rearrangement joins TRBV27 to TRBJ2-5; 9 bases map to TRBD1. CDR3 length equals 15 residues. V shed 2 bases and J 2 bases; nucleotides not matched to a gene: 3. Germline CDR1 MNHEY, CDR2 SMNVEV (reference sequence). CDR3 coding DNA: TGTGCCAGCAGTTTAGTGACAGGGGGGCAAGAGACCCAGTACTTC. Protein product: CASSLVTGGQETQYF.